The 5 T cell receptor beta chains presented below share a single source sample, sequenced in a study of read filtering for tumor transcriptome and immune sequencing. Molecular barcoded adaptors covering alpha/delta and beta/gamma chains were used on approximately 400 ng RNA. TCRdb redid the calling of the reads with MiXCR, one entry per CDR3 protein. Of 30,000 to 40,000 distinct CDR3 sequences in the sample, 12% were seen once. The sample was a population of CD138-negative cells sorted from bone marrow. These receptors came from a donor at least 40 years old with multiple myeloma.

This clonotype was picked up many times. The chain uses TRBV20-1 and TRBJ2-5; no reliable D call. Germline V gene lookup returns CDR1 DFQATT and CDR2 SNEGSKA (reference sequence). The V end was cut by 6 bases, the J end by 8 bases, with 13 bases between. The CDR3 extends over 11 amino acids. The CDR3 region is CSATAEATQYF. CDR3 in DNA: TGCAGTGCCACGGCCGAGGCAACCCAGTACTTC.

This clonotype was seen at least ten times. The chain couples TRBV5-1 to TRBJ2-6; a possible D gene is TRBD1 (5 bases). CDR1 and CDR2 from the germline V gene are SGHRS and YFSETQ. This CDR3 comprises 15 residues. V lost 1 base and J lost 4, with 9 bases in between. Here the CDR3 DNA reads TGCGCCAGCAGCTTGATGGGGCTCGGGGCCAACGTCCTGACTTTC. This encodes CASSLMGLGANVLTF.

This clonotype occurred many times. The rearrangement uses TRBV5-1 and TRBJ1-3; D is perhaps TRBD1 (5 bases). The CDR3 extends over 15 amino acids. Germline-derived CDR1 and CDR2 are SGHRS and YFSETQ. V lost 0 bases to trimming and J lost 8 bases, with 15 bases between them. The CDR3 is CASSLGDGRADTIYF. CDR3 nucleotide sequence: TGCGCCAGCAGCTTGGGGGACGGAAGGGCGGACACCATATATTTT.

This clonotype was seen a handful of times. This chain links TRBV10-3 with TRBJ2-1; D uncertain. CDR3 length: 14 amino acids. The germline V gene encodes CDR1 ENHRY and CDR2 SYGVKD. Between the trimmed V and J ends, which lost 6 bases and 9 bases, there was a span of 18 bases. CDR3 in amino acids: CAIRLGLEASEQFF. For the CDR3, the DNA is TGTGCCATCAGGCTGGGCCTAGAAGCCAGTGAGCAGTTCTTC.

A note on this clonotype: This sequence may be a read error, since a much larger clone differs from it by one base. Since no conserved phenylalanine or tryptophan closes the CDR3, a read error is the likely cause. The rearrangement links TRBV20-1 to TRBJ2-6; D might be TRBD1 (6 bases). In germline, CDR1 is DFQATT, CDR2 SNEGSKA (reference sequence). This CDR3 has 12 amino acids. The ends were cut back, 3 bases at V and 8 bases at J, with 8 bases in the middle. As DNA, the CDR3 is TGCAGTGCTAGTCAGGGGACCAACGTCCTGACTTCC. It codes for CSASQGTNVLTS.